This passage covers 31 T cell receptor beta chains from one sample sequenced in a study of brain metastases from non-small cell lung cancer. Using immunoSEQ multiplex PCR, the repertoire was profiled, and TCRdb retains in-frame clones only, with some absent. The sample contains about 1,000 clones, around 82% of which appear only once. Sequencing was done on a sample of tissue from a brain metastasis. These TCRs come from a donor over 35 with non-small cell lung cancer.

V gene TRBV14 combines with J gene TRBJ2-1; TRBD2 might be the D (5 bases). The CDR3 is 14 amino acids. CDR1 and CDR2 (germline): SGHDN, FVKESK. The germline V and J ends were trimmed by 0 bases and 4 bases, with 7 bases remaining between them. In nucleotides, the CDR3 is TGTGCCAGCAGCCAAGATGGAGGTTACAATGAGCAGTTCTTC. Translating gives CASSQDGGYNEQFF.

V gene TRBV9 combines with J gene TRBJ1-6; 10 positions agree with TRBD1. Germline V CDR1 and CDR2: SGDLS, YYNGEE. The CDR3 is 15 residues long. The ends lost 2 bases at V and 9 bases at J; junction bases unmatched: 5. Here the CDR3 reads CASSVDGQGGSPLHF. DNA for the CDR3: TGTGCCAGCAGCGTGGACGGACAGGGGGGTTCACCCCTCCACTTT. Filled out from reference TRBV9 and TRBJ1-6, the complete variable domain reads DSGVTQTPKHLITATGQRVTLRCSPRSGDLSVYWYQQSLDQGLQFLIQYYNGEERAKGNILERFSAQQFPDLHSELNLSSLELGDSALYFCASSVDGQGGSPLHFGNGTRLTVT.

The CDR3 loop reads CSVEGDPGLAGGYEQYF. The CDR3 DNA reads as TGCAGCGTTGAAGGGGACCCAGGACTAGCGGGGGGCTACGAGCAGTACTTC. This chain uses TRBV29-1 with TRBJ2-7; 14 bases fit TRBD2. From germline, CDR1 is SQVTM and CDR2 ANQGSEA. The CDR3 is 17 amino acids. V shed 1 base, J shed 3 bases, and the junction held 8 bases outside the gene matches.

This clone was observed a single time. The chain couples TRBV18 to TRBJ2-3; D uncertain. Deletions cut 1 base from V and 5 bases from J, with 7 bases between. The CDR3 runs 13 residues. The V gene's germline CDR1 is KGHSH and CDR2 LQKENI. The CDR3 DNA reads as TGTGCCAGCTCACCACAAGGTGGAGATACGCAGTATTTT. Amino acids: CASSPQGGDTQYF.

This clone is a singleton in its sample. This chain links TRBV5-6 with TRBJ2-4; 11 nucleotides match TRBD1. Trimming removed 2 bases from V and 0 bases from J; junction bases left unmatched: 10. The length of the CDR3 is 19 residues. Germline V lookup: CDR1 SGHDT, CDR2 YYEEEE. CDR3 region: CASSFWTGGSPLAKNIQYF. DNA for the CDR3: TGTGCCAGCAGCTTCTGGACAGGGGGCTCCCCGTTAGCCAAAAACATTCAGTACTTC.

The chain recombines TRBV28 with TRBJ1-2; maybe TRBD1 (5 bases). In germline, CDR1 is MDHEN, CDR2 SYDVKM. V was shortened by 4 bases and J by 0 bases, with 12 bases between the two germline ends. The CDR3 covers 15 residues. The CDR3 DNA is TGTGCCAGCAGTTCCTGGGGCAACACTAACTATGGCTACACCTTC. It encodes CASSSWGNTNYGYTF.

CDR3 amino acids: CASSIEEKGQGGVTDTQYF. The CDR3 region has the DNA TGTGCCAGTAGTATAGAAGAAAAGGGGCAAGGGGGAGTAACAGATACGCAGTATTTT. The J gene is TRBJ2-3, the V gene TRBV19, with D possibly matching TRBD1 (6 bases). Germline-derived CDR1 and CDR2 are LNHDA and SQIVND (reference sequence). Trimming shortened V by 0 bases and J by 3 bases, and 22 bases separated the two germline ends. CDR3 length: 19 amino acids.

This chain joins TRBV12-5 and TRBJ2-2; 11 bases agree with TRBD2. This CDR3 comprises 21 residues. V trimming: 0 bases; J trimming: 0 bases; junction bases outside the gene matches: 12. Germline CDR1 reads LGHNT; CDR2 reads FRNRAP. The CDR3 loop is CASGLVNPSGRLVANTGELFF. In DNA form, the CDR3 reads TGTGCTAGTGGTTTGGTAAACCCTAGCGGGAGGTTGGTGGCGAACACCGGGGAGCTGTTTTTT.

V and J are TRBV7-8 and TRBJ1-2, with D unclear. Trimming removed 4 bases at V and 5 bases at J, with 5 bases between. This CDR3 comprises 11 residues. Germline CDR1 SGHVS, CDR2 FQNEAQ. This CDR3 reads CASSSSYGYTF. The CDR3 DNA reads TGTGCCAGCAGCTCATCGTATGGCTACACCTTC.

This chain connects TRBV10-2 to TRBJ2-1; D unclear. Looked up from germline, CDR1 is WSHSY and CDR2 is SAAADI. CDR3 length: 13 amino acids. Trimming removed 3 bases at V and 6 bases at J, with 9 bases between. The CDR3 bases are TGCGCCAGCAGTGATTCCCTAGTCAATGAGCAGTTCTTC. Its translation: CASSDSLVNEQFF.

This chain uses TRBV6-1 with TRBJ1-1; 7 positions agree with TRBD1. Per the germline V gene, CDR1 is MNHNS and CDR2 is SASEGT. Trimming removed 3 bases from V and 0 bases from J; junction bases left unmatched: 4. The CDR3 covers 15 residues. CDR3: CASSDPGQMNTEAFF. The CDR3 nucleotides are TGTGCCAGCAGTGACCCGGGACAGATGAACACTGAAGCTTTCTTT.

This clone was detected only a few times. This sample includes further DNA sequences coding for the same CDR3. The CDR3: CASSFSRGETQYF. CDR3 nucleotides: TGTGCCAGCAGTTTTTCCAGGGGAGAGACCCAGTACTTC. The rearrangement joins TRBV27 to TRBJ2-5, with a weak D call TRBD1 (6 bases). Germline assignment: CDR1 MNHEY and CDR2 SMNVEV (reference sequence). The CDR3 spans 13 residues. The V end was cut by 3 bases, the J end by 4 bases, with 9 bases between.

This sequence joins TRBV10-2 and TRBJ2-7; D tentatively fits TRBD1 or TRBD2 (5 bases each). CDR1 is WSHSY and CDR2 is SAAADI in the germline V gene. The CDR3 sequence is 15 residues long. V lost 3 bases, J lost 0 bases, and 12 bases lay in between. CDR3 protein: CASSDRADSSYEQYF. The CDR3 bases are TGCGCCAGCAGTGACAGGGCGGACTCCTCCTACGAGCAGTACTTC.

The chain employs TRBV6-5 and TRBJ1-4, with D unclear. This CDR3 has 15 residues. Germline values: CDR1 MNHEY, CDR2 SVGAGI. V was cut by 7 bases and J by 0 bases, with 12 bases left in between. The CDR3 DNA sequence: TGTGCCAGCACACCAAACCCGACAACTAATGAAAAACTGTTTTTT. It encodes CASTPNPTTNEKLFF.

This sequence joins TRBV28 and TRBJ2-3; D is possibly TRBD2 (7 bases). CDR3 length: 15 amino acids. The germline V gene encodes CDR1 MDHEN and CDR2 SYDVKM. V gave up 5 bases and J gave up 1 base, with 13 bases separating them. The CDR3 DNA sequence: TGTGCCAGCAGTCTTCGGGGGGCGGGCACAGATACGCAGTATTTT. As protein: CASSLRGAGTDTQYF.

The CDR3, as DNA: TGTGCCAGTACGGTGGCACAGACCTCTGGGGCCAACGTCCTGACTTTC. The encoded protein is CASTVAQTSGANVLTF. This sequence joins TRBV19 and TRBJ2-6; D not certain. This CDR3 is 16 amino acids long. Germline CDR1 is LNHDA and CDR2 is SQIVND (reference sequence). With 7 bases removed from V and 0 bases from J, the gap between germline ends came to 13 bases.

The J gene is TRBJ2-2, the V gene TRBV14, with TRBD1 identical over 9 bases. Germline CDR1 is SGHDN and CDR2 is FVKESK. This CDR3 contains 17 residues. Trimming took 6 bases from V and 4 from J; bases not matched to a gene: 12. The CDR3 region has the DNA TGTGCCAGCAGAATGGGACAGGGTCTGTCTGGCACCGGGGAGCTGTTTTTT. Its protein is CASRMGQGLSGTGELFF.

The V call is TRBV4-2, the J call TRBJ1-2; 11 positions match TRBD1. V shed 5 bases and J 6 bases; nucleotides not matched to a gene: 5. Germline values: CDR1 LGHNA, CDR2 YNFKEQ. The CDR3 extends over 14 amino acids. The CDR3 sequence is CASSTRDRGDGYTF. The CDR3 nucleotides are TGTGCCAGCAGCACCCGGGACAGGGGGGATGGCTACACCTTC.

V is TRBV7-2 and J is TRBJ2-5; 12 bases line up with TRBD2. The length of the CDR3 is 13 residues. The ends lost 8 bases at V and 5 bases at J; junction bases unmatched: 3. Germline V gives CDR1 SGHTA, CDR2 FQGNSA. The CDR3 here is CASRLAGVETQYF. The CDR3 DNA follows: TGTGCCAGCCGACTAGCGGGAGTTGAGACCCAGTACTTC.

The CDR3 coding sequence is TGTGCCAGTCAAAGCGGGGCCGCTGGGGCCAACGTCCTGACTTTC. It codes for CASQSGAAGANVLTF. The rearrangement uses TRBV19 and TRBJ2-6; 7 bases are a match to TRBD2. The V gene end was trimmed by 8 bases and the J gene end by 2 bases; junction bases not matched to a gene: 6. Germline V gene lookup returns CDR1 LNHDA and CDR2 SQIVND (reference sequence). The length of the CDR3 is 15 residues.

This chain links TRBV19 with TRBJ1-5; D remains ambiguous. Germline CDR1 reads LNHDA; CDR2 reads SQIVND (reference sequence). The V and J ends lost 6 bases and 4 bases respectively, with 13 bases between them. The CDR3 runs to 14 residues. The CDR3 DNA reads TGTGCCAGTAGAGTAGACATCGGGAATCAGCCCCAGCATTTT. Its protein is CASRVDIGNQPQHF.

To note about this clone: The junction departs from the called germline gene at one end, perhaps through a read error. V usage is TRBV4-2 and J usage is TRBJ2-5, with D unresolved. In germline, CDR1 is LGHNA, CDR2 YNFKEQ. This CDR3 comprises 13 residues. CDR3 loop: CASSQDVKEIQYF. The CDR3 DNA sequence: TGTGCCAGCAGCCAAGACGTAAAAGAGATCCAGTACTTC.

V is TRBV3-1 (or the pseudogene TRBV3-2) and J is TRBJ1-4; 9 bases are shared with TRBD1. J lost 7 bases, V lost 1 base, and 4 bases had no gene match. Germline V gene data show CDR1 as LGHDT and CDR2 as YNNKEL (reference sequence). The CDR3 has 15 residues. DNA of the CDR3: TGTGCCAGCAGCCAAGGGGGACAGGGTGGTGAAAAACTGTTTTTT. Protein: CASSQGGQGGEKLFF.

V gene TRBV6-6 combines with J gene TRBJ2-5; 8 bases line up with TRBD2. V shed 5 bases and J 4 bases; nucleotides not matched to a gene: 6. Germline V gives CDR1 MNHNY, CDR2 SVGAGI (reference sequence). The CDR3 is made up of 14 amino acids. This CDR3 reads CASSHRGGRETQYF. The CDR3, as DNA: TGTGCCAGCAGTCACCGGGGGGGTAGAGAGACCCAGTACTTC.

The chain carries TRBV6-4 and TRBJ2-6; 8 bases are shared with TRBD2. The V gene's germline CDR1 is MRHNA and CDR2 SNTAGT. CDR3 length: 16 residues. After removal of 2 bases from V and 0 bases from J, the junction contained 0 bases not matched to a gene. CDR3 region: CASSDLAGSGANVLTF. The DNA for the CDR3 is TGTGCCAGCAGTGACCTAGCGGGCTCTGGGGCCAACGTCCTGACTTTC.

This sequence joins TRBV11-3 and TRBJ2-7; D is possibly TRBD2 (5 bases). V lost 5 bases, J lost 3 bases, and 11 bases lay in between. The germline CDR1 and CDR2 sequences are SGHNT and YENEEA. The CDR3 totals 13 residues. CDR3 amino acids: CASSLRVNYEQYF. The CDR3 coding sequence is TGTGCCAGCAGCCTGCGGGTCAACTACGAGCAGTACTTC.

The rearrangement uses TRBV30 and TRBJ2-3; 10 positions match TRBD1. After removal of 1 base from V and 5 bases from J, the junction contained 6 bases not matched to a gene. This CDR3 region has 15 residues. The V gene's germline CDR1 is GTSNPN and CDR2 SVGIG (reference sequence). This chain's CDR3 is CAWSGTGGRIDTQYF. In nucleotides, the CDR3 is TGTGCCTGGAGTGGGACAGGGGGACGAATAGATACGCAGTATTTT.

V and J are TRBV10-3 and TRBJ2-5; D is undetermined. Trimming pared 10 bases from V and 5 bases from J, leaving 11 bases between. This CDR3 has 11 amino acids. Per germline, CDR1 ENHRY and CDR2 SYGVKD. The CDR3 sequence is CATLNKETQYF. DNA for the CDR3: TGTGCCACCCTAAATAAGGAGACCCAGTACTTC.

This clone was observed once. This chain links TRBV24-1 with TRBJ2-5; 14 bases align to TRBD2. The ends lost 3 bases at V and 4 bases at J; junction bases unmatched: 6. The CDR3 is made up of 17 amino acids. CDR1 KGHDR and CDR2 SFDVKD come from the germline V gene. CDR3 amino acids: CATSDRGLAGVGETQYF. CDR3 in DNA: TGTGCCACCAGTGATCGGGGACTAGCGGGAGTTGGAGAGACCCAGTACTTC.

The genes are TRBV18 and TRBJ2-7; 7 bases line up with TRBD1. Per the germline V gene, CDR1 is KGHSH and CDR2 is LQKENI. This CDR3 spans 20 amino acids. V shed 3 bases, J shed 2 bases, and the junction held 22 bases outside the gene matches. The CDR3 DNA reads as TGTGCCAGCTCACCCCCGACAGGGATGTTTTTACGGCCCTCGACCTACGAGCAGTACTTC. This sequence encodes CASSPPTGMFLRPSTYEQYF.

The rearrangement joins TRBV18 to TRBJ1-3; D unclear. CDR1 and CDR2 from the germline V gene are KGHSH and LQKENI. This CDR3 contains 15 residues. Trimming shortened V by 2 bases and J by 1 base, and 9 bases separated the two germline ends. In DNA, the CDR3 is TGTGCCAGCTCACCATCCGGTCAGTCTGGAAACACCATATATTTT. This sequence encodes CASSPSGQSGNTIYF.